Listed below are T cell receptor beta chains from one sample, sequenced in a study of regulatory T cells in long-lasting Graves disease. One entry per CDR3 protein results from TCRdb running MiXCR on the multiplex PCR reads. The repertoire holds a few hundred thousand distinct CDR3 sequences, with under 25% as singletons. This specimen consisted of peripheral blood mononuclear cells (PBMCs), obtained when the disease was refractory, from a patient treated with antithyroid drugs. The source of these receptors is a female donor with Graves disease. Both conserved end residues are part of each CDR3. D genes are given only for firm matches. Rows may omit the clone size; those that give it use once, few, many or a size class.

d_call: TRBD2; v_call: TRBV27; clone_size: few; j_call: TRBJ2-7; cdr3_nt: TGTGCCAGCAGTATAGCGGCGGGGGTTTCCGAGCAGTACTTC; cdr3_aa: CASSIAAGVSEQYF
d_call: TRBD1; v_call: TRBV29-1; clone_size: NA; j_call: TRBJ2-5; cdr3_nt: TGCAGCGTTGAGTGGACAGGGGGTGGAGAGACCCAGTACTTC; cdr3_aa: CSVEWTGGGETQYF
d_call: NA; v_call: TRBV18; clone_size: many; j_call: TRBJ2-5; cdr3_nt: TGTGCCAGCTCACCACCGCCCCAAGAGACCCAGTACTTC; cdr3_aa: CASSPPPQETQYF
d_call: TRBD2; v_call: TRBV5-1; clone_size: NA; j_call: TRBJ2-1; cdr3_nt: TGCGCCAGCAGCTTGGGCCCACTAATACCGATACTAGCGTCAACCTACAATGAGCAGTTCTTC; cdr3_aa: CASSLGPLIPILASTYNEQFF
d_call: NA; v_call: TRBV13; clone_size: many; j_call: TRBJ1-1; cdr3_nt: TGTGCCAGCAGCATGGAGGACCGCAGGATGAACACTGAAGCTTTCTTT; cdr3_aa: CASSMEDRRMNTEAFF
d_call: NA; v_call: TRBV10-1; clone_size: NA; j_call: TRBJ2-3; cdr3_nt: TGCGCCAGCAGTGAGTCGAATAGCGTAGATACGCAGTATTTT; cdr3_aa: CASSESNSVDTQYF
d_call: TRBD1; v_call: TRBV7-3; clone_size: NA; j_call: TRBJ2-3; cdr3_nt: TGTGCCAGCAGCCTTCAGGGGGTGGCAGATACGCAGTATTTT; cdr3_aa: CASSLQGVADTQYF
d_call: TRBD2; v_call: TRBV4-1; clone_size: NA; j_call: TRBJ2-7; cdr3_nt: TGCGCCAGCAGCCAAGACGGGAGCGGGGCTTCCTACGAGCAGTACTTC; cdr3_aa: CASSQDGSGASYEQYF
d_call: NA; v_call: TRBV28; clone_size: NA; j_call: TRBJ2-3; cdr3_nt: TGTGCCAGCAGGCGGTCAGCAGATACGCAGTATTTT; cdr3_aa: CASRRSADTQYF
d_call: NA; v_call: TRBV6-1; clone_size: NA; j_call: TRBJ2-7; cdr3_nt: TGTGTCAGCAGTCCTAGGGGCAAACTCCCCTACGAGCAGTACTTC; cdr3_aa: CVSSPRGKLPYEQYF
d_call: NA; v_call: TRBV4-2; clone_size: NA; j_call: TRBJ1-2; cdr3_nt: TGTGCCAGCAGCCAAGAGAATAACTATGGCTACACCTTC; cdr3_aa: CASSQENNYGYTF
d_call: NA; v_call: TRBV13; clone_size: NA; j_call: TRBJ2-7; cdr3_nt: TGTGCCAGCAGTATCAACAGGCGGGCCTACGAGCAGTACTTC; cdr3_aa: CASSINRRAYEQYF
d_call: TRBD1; v_call: TRBV15; clone_size: NA; j_call: TRBJ2-2; cdr3_nt: TGTGCCACCAGCAGACCCGTTACCGGGACAGGGATAGACGGGGAGCTGTTTTTT; cdr3_aa: CATSRPVTGTGIDGELFF
d_call: TRBD1; v_call: TRBV7-3; clone_size: NA; j_call: TRBJ2-5; cdr3_nt: TGTGCCAGCAGCTCGGGACAGGGGCCACAAGAGACCCAGTACTTC; cdr3_aa: CASSSGQGPQETQYF
d_call: TRBD1; v_call: TRBV7-9; clone_size: NA; j_call: TRBJ1-1; cdr3_nt: TGTGCCAGCAGCCCGAGGACAGGCGGTTATAACACTGAAGCTTTCTTT; cdr3_aa: CASSPRTGGYNTEAFF
d_call: NA; v_call: TRBV7-3; clone_size: NA; j_call: TRBJ1-6; cdr3_nt: TGTACCAGCAGCCGAATCGGAGGAAATTCACCCCTCCACTTT; cdr3_aa: CTSSRIGGNSPLHF
d_call: NA; v_call: TRBV28; clone_size: few; j_call: TRBJ1-3; cdr3_nt: TGTGCCAGCAGCCCTCCACTCCCTGGAAACACCATATATTTT; cdr3_aa: CASSPPLPGNTIYF
d_call: NA; v_call: TRBV11-2; clone_size: few; j_call: TRBJ2-3; cdr3_nt: TGTGCCAGCAGCTTAGCTGCGGCCACAGATACGCAGTATTTT; cdr3_aa: CASSLAAATDTQYF
d_call: TRBD2; v_call: TRBV20-1; clone_size: many; j_call: TRBJ2-5; cdr3_nt: TGCAGTGCTATTTCGGGAGGAATGGAGACCCAGTACTTC; cdr3_aa: CSAISGGMETQYF
d_call: NA; v_call: TRBV7-9; clone_size: NA; j_call: TRBJ2-7; cdr3_nt: TGTGCCAGCAGCCCCCACCTGCGGGGAAGTCGCTACGAGCAGTACTTC; cdr3_aa: CASSPHLRGSRYEQYF
d_call: NA; v_call: TRBV14; clone_size: few; j_call: TRBJ1-2; cdr3_nt: TGTGCCAGCAGCCAGGAAGCTTCTCGGGGCTACACCTTC; cdr3_aa: CASSQEASRGYTF
d_call: NA; v_call: TRBV7-9; clone_size: NA; j_call: TRBJ2-4; cdr3_nt: TGTGCCAGCAGCTTATCGCTCAGGGTGAACATTCAGTACTTC; cdr3_aa: CASSLSLRVNIQYF
d_call: TRBD2; v_call: TRBV20-1; clone_size: many; j_call: TRBJ2-1; cdr3_nt: TGCAGTGCTAGTGGACTAGCGGGTAACAATGAGCAGTTCTTC; cdr3_aa: CSASGLAGNNEQFF
d_call: NA; v_call: TRBV6-2/TRBV6-3; clone_size: NA; j_call: TRBJ2-1; cdr3_nt: TGTGCCAGCAGTTACTCGGTGGGAGCCTACAATGAGCAGTTCTTC; cdr3_aa: CASSYSVGAYNEQFF
d_call: NA; v_call: TRBV28; clone_size: NA; j_call: TRBJ1-1; cdr3_nt: TGTGCCAACAGTTTACCTCATGGCACTGAAGCTTTCTTT; cdr3_aa: CANSLPHGTEAFF
d_call: TRBD2; v_call: TRBV20-1; clone_size: NA; j_call: TRBJ2-3; cdr3_nt: TGCAGTGCTAGAGATTCCAGCGGGAGGGCGACAGATACGCAGTATTTT; cdr3_aa: CSARDSSGRATDTQYF
d_call: NA; v_call: TRBV7-9; clone_size: few; j_call: TRBJ1-6; cdr3_nt: TGTGCCAGCAGCCAAGGACAGATCTATAATTCACCCCTCCACTTT; cdr3_aa: CASSQGQIYNSPLHF
d_call: TRBD1; v_call: TRBV28; clone_size: many; j_call: TRBJ1-5; cdr3_nt: TGTGCCAGCAGTTTTTGGGTGGGACAGGGTGGACAGCCCCAGCATTTT; cdr3_aa: CASSFWVGQGGQPQHF
d_call: TRBD1; v_call: TRBV7-9; clone_size: NA; j_call: TRBJ2-2; cdr3_nt: TGTGCCAGCACCCCCTCGGGGACAGGGCGCACCGGGGAGCTGTTTTTT; cdr3_aa: CASTPSGTGRTGELFF
d_call: NA; v_call: TRBV6-2/TRBV6-3; clone_size: many; j_call: TRBJ1-1; cdr3_nt: TGTGCCAGCAGTTACTCGGACACTATGAACACTGAAGCTTTCTTT; cdr3_aa: CASSYSDTMNTEAFF
d_call: NA; v_call: TRBV5-1; clone_size: many; j_call: TRBJ2-7; cdr3_nt: TGCGCCAGCAGCTTGGTATCTGGCAGGGCCCAAGGAGAGCAGTACTTC; cdr3_aa: CASSLVSGRAQGEQYF
d_call: NA; v_call: TRBV19; clone_size: NA; j_call: TRBJ1-5; cdr3_nt: TGTGCCAGTAGTCGTCGACTGTTCCTTGTTAATCAGCCCCAGCATTTT; cdr3_aa: CASSRRLFLVNQPQHF
d_call: NA; v_call: TRBV28; clone_size: many; j_call: TRBJ1-1; cdr3_nt: TGTGCCAGCATGGAGGACATGAACACTGAAGCTTTCTTT; cdr3_aa: CASMEDMNTEAFF
d_call: NA; v_call: TRBV7-9; clone_size: few; j_call: TRBJ1-2; cdr3_nt: TGTGCCAGCAGCCCTAGGAGTGGGGGCCTTTCTACTAACTATGGCTACACCTTC; cdr3_aa: CASSPRSGGLSTNYGYTF
d_call: NA; v_call: TRBV29-1; clone_size: NA; j_call: TRBJ1-5; cdr3_nt: TGCAGCGTTGACCCCACGGGACTCTGGCAGCCCCAGCATTTT; cdr3_aa: CSVDPTGLWQPQHF
d_call: NA; v_call: TRBV11-3; clone_size: many; j_call: TRBJ2-2; cdr3_nt: TGTGCCAGCAGGGGGGGGCGGTCGGACGCACCCACCGGGGAGCTGTTTTTT; cdr3_aa: CASRGGRSDAPTGELFF
d_call: NA; v_call: TRBV2; clone_size: many; j_call: TRBJ2-5; cdr3_nt: TGTGCCAGCAGCGAGGGCACATCAGGGACAGAGACCCAGTACTTC; cdr3_aa: CASSEGTSGTETQYF
d_call: NA; v_call: TRBV6-1; clone_size: many; j_call: TRBJ1-2; cdr3_nt: TGTGCCAGCAGTGAACATCGATTGGACAGCGCTAACTATGGCTACACCTTC; cdr3_aa: CASSEHRLDSANYGYTF
d_call: TRBD1; v_call: TRBV7-3; clone_size: NA; j_call: TRBJ2-1; cdr3_nt: TGTGCCAGCAGCGGGACAGGCATTGAGCAGTTCTTC; cdr3_aa: CASSGTGIEQFF
d_call: NA; v_call: TRBV18; clone_size: NA; j_call: TRBJ2-7; cdr3_nt: TGTGCCAGCTCACCACGTACAGACTACTACGAGCAGTACTTC; cdr3_aa: CASSPRTDYYEQYF
d_call: NA; v_call: TRBV10-3; clone_size: many; j_call: TRBJ2-7; cdr3_nt: TGTGCCATCAGTGCCCCTACTAGTCCTGTTTACGAGCAGTACTTC; cdr3_aa: CAISAPTSPVYEQYF
d_call: TRBD1; v_call: TRBV19; clone_size: NA; j_call: TRBJ2-7; cdr3_nt: TGTGCCAGTAGTCCGTGGGACAGGGGGTCCTACGAGCAGTACTTC; cdr3_aa: CASSPWDRGSYEQYF
d_call: TRBD2; v_call: TRBV7-9; clone_size: NA; j_call: TRBJ2-7; cdr3_nt: TGTGCCAGCAGCTTATTCTTGGCTAGCGGGACCTACGAGCAGTACTTC; cdr3_aa: CASSLFLASGTYEQYF
d_call: TRBD1; v_call: TRBV4-1; clone_size: NA; j_call: TRBJ2-7; cdr3_nt: TGCGCCAGCAGCCAAGGACAGGGGGCTCCCTACGAGCAGTACTTC; cdr3_aa: CASSQGQGAPYEQYF
d_call: NA; v_call: TRBV19; clone_size: NA; j_call: TRBJ2-2; cdr3_nt: TGTGTCTCCCGGGGGCCCCCGAACACCGGGGAGCTGTTTTTT; cdr3_aa: CVSRGPPNTGELFF
d_call: TRBD2; v_call: TRBV9; clone_size: few; j_call: TRBJ2-7; cdr3_nt: TGTGCCAGCAGCGACACAGCGGGAAAGCAGCACTTC; cdr3_aa: CASSDTAGKQHF
d_call: NA; v_call: TRBV11-3; clone_size: many; j_call: TRBJ1-2; cdr3_nt: TGTGCCAGCAGCTTAAGGGGGGGCGACGGTGGCTACACCTTC; cdr3_aa: CASSLRGGDGGYTF
d_call: NA; v_call: TRBV20-1; clone_size: NA; j_call: TRBJ1-2; cdr3_nt: TGCAGTGCTAGACAGGGTCTCTATGGCTACACCTTC; cdr3_aa: CSARQGLYGYTF
d_call: NA; v_call: TRBV9; clone_size: many; j_call: TRBJ1-3; cdr3_nt: TGTGCCAGCAGCCCCCGACTGTCGGCTGGAAACACCATATATTTT; cdr3_aa: CASSPRLSAGNTIYF
d_call: NA; v_call: TRBV28; clone_size: few; j_call: TRBJ1-5; cdr3_nt: TGTGCCAGCAGTTTAACGGACAGTAGCAATCAGCCCCAGCATTTT; cdr3_aa: CASSLTDSSNQPQHF
d_call: NA; v_call: TRBV20-1; clone_size: NA; j_call: TRBJ1-1; cdr3_nt: TGCAGTGCTCCCTTAGGGGGGAACACTGAAGCTTTCTTT; cdr3_aa: CSAPLGGNTEAFF
d_call: TRBD2; v_call: TRBV28; clone_size: NA; j_call: TRBJ2-3; cdr3_nt: TGTGCCAGCGGTGGGGGGGATTCAGATACGCAGTATTTT; cdr3_aa: CASGGGDSDTQYF
d_call: NA; v_call: TRBV19; clone_size: NA; j_call: TRBJ1-3; cdr3_nt: TGTGCCAGTACCATCGGCCGGAGCTCTGGAAACACCATATATTTT; cdr3_aa: CASTIGRSSGNTIYF
d_call: TRBD1; v_call: TRBV12-3/TRBV12-4; clone_size: many; j_call: TRBJ1-5; cdr3_nt: TGTGCCAGCAGGGCCGGGACAGAAAATCAGCCCCAGCATTTT; cdr3_aa: CASRAGTENQPQHF
d_call: NA; v_call: TRBV28; clone_size: NA; j_call: TRBJ2-7; cdr3_nt: TGTGCCAGCAGTTTCCCTCCGGGACACTCCTACGAGCAGTACTTC; cdr3_aa: CASSFPPGHSYEQYF
d_call: TRBD1; v_call: TRBV9; clone_size: NA; j_call: TRBJ1-5; cdr3_nt: TGTGCCAGCAGCTACACAGGGGCCAACAATCAGCCCCAGCATTTT; cdr3_aa: CASSYTGANNQPQHF
d_call: NA; v_call: TRBV30; clone_size: few; j_call: TRBJ2-3; cdr3_nt: TGTGCCTGGAGATCGGGGGGCACAGATACGCAGTATTTT; cdr3_aa: CAWRSGGTDTQYF